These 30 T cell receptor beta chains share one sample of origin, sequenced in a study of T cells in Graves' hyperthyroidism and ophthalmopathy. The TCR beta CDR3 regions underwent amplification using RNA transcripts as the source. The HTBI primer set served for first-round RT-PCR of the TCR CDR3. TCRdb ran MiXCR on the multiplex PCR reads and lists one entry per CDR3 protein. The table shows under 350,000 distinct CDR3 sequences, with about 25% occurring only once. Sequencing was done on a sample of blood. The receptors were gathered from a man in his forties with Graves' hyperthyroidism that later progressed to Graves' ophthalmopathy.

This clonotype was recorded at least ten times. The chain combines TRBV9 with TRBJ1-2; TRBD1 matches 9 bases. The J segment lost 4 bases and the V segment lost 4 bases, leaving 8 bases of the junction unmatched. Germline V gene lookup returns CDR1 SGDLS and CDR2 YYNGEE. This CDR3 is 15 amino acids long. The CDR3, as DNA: TGTGCCAGCAGCTCCAGAGACAGGGGGGTCTATGGCTACACCTTC. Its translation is CASSSRDRGVYGYTF.

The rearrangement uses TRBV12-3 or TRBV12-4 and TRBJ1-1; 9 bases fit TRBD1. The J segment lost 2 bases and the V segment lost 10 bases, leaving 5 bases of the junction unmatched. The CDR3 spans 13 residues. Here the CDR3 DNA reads TGTGCCAACCGGGGACAGGGAAACACTGAAGCTTTCTTT. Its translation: CANRGQGNTEAFF.

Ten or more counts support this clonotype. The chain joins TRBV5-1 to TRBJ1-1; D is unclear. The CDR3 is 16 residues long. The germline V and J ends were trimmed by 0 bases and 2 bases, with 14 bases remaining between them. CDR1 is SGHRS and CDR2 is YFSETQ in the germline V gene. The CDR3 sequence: CASSLGRSSYNTEAFF. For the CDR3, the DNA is TGCGCCAGCAGCTTGGGTCGTTCTTCTTACAACACTGAAGCTTTCTTT.

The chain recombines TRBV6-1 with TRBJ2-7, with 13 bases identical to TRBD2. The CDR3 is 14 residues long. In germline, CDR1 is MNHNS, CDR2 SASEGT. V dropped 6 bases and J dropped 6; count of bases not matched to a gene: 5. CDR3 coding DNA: TGTGCCAGCAGCTCGAGGACTAGCGGGAGCGAGCAGTACTTC. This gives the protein CASSSRTSGSEQYF.

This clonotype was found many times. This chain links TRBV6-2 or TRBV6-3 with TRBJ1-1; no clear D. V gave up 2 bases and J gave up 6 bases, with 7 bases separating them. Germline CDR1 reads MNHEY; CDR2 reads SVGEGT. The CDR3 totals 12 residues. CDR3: CASSYVGAEAFF. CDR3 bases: TGTGCCAGCAGTTACGTCGGGGCTGAAGCTTTCTTT.

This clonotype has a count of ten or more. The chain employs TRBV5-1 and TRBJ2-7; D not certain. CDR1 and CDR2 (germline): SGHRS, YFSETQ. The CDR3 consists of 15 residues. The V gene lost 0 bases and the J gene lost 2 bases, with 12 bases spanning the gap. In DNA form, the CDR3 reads TGCGCCAGCAGCTTGGATGGTAGTACGGCCTACGAGCAGTACTTC. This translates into CASSLDGSTAYEQYF.

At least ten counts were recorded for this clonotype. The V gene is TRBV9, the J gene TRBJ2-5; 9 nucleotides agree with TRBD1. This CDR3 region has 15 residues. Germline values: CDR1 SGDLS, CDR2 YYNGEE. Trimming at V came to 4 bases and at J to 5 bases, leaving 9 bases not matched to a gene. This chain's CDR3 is CASSISRDRDETQYF. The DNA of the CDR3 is TGTGCCAGCAGCATAAGCCGGGACAGGGACGAGACCCAGTACTTC.

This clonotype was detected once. The CDR3 here is CASSANPTGRVYGYTF. DNA for the CDR3: TGTGCCAGCAGTGCTAACCCGACAGGAAGGGTTTATGGCTACACCTTC. V and J are TRBV6-1 and TRBJ1-2, with D maybe TRBD1 (6 bases). V gave up 4 bases and J gave up 5 bases, with 20 bases separating them. The CDR3 is made up of 16 amino acids. CDR1 is MNHNS and CDR2 is SASEGT in the germline V gene.

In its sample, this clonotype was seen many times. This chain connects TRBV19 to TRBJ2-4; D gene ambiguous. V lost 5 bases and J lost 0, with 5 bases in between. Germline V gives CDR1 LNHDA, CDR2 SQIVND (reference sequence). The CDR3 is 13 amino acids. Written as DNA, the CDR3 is TGTGCCAGTAGTCCCATAGCCAAAAACATTCAGTACTTC. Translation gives CASSPIAKNIQYF.

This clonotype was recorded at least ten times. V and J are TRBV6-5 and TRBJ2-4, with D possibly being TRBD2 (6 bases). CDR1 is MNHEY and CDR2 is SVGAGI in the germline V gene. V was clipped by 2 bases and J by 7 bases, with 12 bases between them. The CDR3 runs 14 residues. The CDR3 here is CASSYREGRNIQYF. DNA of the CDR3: TGTGCCAGCAGTTACAGAGAGGGGAGGAACATTCAGTACTTC.

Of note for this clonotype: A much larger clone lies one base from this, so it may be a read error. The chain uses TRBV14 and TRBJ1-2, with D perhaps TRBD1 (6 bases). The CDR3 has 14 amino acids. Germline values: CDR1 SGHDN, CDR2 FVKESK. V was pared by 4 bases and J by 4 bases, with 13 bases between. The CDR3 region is CASSRPGQLYGYTF. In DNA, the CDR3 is TGTGCCAGCAGCCGTCCCGGACAGCTCTATGGCTACACCTTC.

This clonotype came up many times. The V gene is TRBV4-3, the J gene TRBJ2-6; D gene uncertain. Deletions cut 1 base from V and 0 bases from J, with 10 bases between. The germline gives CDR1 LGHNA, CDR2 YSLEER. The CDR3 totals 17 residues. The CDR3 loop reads CASSQARVSSGANVLTF. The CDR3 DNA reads TGCGCCAGCAGCCAAGCCCGGGTCTCCTCTGGGGCCAACGTCCTGACTTTC.

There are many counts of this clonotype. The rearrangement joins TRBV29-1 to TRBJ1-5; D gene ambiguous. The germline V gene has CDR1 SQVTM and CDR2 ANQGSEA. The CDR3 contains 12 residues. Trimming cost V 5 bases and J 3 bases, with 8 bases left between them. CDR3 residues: CSVQAHNQPQHF. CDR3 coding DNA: TGCAGCGTTCAGGCCCACAATCAGCCCCAGCATTTT.

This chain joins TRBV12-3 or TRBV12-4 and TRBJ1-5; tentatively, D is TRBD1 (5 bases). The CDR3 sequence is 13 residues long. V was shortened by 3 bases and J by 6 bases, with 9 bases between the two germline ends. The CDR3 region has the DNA TGTGCCAGCAGTTTTAGGGGAGGTCAGCCCCAGCATTTT. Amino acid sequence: CASSFRGGQPQHF.

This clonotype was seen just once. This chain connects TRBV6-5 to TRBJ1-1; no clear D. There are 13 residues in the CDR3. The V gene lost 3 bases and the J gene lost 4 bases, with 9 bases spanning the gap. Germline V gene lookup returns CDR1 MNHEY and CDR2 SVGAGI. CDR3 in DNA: TGTGCCAGCAGTTATCGGGCTTCCACTGAAGCTTTCTTT. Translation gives CASSYRASTEAFF.

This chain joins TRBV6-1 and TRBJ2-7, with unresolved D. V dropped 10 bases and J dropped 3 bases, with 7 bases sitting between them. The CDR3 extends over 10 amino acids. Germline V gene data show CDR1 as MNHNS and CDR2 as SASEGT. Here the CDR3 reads CAISSYEQYF. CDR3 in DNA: TGTGCCATTAGCAGCTACGAGCAGTACTTC.

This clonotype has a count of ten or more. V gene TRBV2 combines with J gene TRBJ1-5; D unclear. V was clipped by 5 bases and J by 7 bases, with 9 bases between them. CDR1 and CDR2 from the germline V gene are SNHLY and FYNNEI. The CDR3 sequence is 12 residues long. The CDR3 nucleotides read TGTGCCAGCAGTAAAGATTTGCAGCCCCAGCATTTT. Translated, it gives CASSKDLQPQHF.

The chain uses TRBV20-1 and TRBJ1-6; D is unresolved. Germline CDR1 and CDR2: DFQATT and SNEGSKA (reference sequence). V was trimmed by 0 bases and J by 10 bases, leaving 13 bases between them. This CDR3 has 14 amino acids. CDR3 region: CSARDRGDGSPLHF. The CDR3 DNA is TGCAGTGCTAGAGATCGGGGTGACGGCTCACCCCTCCACTTT.

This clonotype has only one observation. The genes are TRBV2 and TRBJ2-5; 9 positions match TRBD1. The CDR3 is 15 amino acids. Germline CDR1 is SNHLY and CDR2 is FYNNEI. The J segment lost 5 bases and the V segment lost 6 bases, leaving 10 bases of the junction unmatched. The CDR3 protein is CASSGQGTVGETQYF. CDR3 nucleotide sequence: TGTGCCAGCAGCGGACAGGGGACGGTCGGGGAGACCCAGTACTTC.

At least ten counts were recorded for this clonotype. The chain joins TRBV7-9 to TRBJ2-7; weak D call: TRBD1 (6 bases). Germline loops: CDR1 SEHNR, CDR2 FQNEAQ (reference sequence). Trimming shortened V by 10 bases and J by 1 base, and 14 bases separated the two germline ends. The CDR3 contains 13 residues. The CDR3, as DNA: TGTGCCACAGGACAGCCTCCTTCCTACGAGCAGTACTTC. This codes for CATGQPPSYEQYF.

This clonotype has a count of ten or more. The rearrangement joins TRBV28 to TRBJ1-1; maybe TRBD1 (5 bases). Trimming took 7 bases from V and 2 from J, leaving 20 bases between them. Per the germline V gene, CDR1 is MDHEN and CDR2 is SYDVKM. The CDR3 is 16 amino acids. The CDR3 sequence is CASIIRRGNKNTEAFF. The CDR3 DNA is TGTGCCAGCATTATTCGACGGGGCAACAAAAACACTGAAGCTTTCTTT.

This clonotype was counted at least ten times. CDR3 sequence reads: CASSMSLSGRGSYEQYF. The CDR3 DNA sequence: TGTGCCAGTAGTATGTCTCTTAGCGGGAGGGGCTCCTACGAGCAGTACTTC. V usage is TRBV19 and J usage is TRBJ2-7; 11 positions agree with TRBD2. The V segment lost 3 bases and the J segment 0 bases; nucleotides outside the gene matches: 7. Looked up from germline, CDR1 is LNHDA and CDR2 is SQIVND (reference sequence). CDR3 length: 17 residues.

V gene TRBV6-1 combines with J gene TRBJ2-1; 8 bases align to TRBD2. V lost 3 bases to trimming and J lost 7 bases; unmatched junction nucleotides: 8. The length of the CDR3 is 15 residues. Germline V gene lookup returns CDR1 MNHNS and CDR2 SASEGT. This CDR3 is CASSDPSGSGNEQFF. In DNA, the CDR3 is TGTGCCAGCAGTGACCCCAGCGGGAGTGGGAATGAGCAGTTCTTC.

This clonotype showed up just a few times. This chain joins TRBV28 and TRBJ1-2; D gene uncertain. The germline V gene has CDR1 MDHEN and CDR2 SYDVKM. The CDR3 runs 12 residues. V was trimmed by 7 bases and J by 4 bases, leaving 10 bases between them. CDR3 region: CASNTVIYGYTF. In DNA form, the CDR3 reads TGTGCCAGCAATACAGTAATCTATGGCTACACCTTC.

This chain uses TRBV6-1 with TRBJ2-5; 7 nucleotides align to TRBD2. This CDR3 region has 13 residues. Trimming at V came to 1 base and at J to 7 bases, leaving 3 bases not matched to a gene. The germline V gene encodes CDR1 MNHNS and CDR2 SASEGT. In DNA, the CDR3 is TGTGCCAGCAGTGAAGTAGGCGGGGGGACCCAGTACTTC. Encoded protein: CASSEVGGGTQYF.

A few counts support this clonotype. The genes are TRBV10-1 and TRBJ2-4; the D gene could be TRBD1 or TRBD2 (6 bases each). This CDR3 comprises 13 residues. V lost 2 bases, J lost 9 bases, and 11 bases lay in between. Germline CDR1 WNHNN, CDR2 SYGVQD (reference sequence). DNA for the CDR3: TGCGCCAGCAGTGAGGGGGGGCTTGGCATTCAGTACTTC. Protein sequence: CASSEGGLGIQYF.

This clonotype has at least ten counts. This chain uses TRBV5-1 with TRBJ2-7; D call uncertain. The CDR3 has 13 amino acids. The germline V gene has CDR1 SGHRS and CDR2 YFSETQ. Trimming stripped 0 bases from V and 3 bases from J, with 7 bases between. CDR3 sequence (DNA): TGCGCCAGCAGCTTGGACGGTTACTACGAGCAGTACTTC. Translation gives CASSLDGYYEQYF.

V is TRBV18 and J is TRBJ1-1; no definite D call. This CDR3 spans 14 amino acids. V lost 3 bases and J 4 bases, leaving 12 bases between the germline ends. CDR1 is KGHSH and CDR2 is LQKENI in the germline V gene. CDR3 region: CASSPRRDVTEAFF. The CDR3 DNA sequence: TGTGCCAGCTCACCCAGGCGGGATGTCACTGAAGCTTTCTTT.

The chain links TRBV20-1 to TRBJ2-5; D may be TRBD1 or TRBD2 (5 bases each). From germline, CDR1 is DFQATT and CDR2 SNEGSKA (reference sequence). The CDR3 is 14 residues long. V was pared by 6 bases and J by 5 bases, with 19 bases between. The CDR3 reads CSATRDPGRETQYF. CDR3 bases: TGCAGTGCCACCCGGGACCCCGGGCGGGAGACCCAGTACTTC.

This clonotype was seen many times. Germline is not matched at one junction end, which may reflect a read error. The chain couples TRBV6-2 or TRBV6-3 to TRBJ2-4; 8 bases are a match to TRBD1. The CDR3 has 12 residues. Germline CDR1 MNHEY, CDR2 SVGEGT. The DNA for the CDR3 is TGTGCCAGCCAGGGGGCCAAAAACATTCAGCACTTC. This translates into CASQGAKNIQHF.